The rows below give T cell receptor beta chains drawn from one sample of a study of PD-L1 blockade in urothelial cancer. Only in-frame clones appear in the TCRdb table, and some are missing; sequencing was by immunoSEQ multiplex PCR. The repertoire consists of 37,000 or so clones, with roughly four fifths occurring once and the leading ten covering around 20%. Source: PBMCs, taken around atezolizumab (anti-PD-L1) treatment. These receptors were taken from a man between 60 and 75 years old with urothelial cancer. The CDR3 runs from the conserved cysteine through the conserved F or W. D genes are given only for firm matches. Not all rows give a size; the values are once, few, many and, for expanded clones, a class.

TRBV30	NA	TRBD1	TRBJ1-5	TGTGCCTGGAGTCCCTACGGCGACAGGGCATATAGCAATCAGCCCCAGCATTTT	CAWSPYGDRAYSNQPQHF
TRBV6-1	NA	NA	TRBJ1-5	TGTGCCAGCAGTCTGGGGCCTAATCAGCCCCAGCATTTT	CASSLGPNQPQHF
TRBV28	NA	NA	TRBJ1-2	TGTGCCAGCAGTTTCGGGGGAGAGGGCTATGGCTACACCTTC	CASSFGGEGYGYTF
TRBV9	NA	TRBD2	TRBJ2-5	TGTGCCAGCAGCAAGGCGGGGGAGCGGGGGGCCCAAGAGACCCAGTACTTC	CASSKAGERGAQETQYF
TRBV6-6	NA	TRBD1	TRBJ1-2	TGTGCCAGCAGTCGGGGACAGGGTAACGGCTACACCTTC	CASSRGQGNGYTF
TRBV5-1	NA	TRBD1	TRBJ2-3	TGCGCCAGCAGCTTGGCACAGGGGAGCACAGATACGCAGTATTTT	CASSLAQGSTDTQYF
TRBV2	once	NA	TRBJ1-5	TGTGCCAGCAGTCTTACTGGGGGGTACAATCAGCCCCAGCATTTT	CASSLTGGYNQPQHF
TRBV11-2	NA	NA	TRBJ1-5	TGTGCCAGCAGCCCACACCCCACGGGAGGACAGCCCCAGCATTTT	CASSPHPTGGQPQHF
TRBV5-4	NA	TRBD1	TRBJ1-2	TGTGCCAGCAGCTTGGCCCCGGACAGGAGAGGCTACACCTTC	CASSLAPDRRGYTF
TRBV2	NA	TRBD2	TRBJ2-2	TGTGCCAGCAGTGAAGATCGGACTAGCTTAACCGGGGAGCTGTTTTTT	CASSEDRTSLTGELFF
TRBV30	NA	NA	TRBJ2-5	TGTGCCTGGAGAGGAGGTTCCGGCCAGCCCCAAGGAGAGACCCAGTACTTC	CAWRGGSGQPQGETQYF
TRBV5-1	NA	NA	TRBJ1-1	TGCGCCAGCAGCTTAGAAGGGGGTGAAACTGAAGCTTTCTTT	CASSLEGGETEAFF
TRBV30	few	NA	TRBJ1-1	TGTGCCTGGAGCCGAACACCAGACACTGAAGCTTTCTTT	CAWSRTPDTEAFF
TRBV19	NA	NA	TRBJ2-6	TGTGCCAGTAGTATAAGGCTGGCAGGGTTGTGGGGGGCCAACGTCCTGACTTTC	CASSIRLAGLWGANVLTF
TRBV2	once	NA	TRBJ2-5	TGTGCCAGCAGTGATGCAGGGGTTTCGCAAGAGACCCAGTACTTC	CASSDAGVSQETQYF
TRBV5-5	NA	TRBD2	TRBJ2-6	TGTGCCAGCAGCCATAACACGGGGGGTGGGGCCAACGTCCTGACTTTC	CASSHNTGGGANVLTF
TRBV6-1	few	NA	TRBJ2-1	TGTGCCAGCAAAACGGGGGTTAGCTCCTACAATGAGCAGTTCTTC	CASKTGVSSYNEQFF
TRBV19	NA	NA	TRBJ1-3	TGTGCCAGTAGGCTCCAGGGGCGCGGAAACACCATATATTTT	CASRLQGRGNTIYF
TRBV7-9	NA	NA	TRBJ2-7	TGTGCCAGCAGCTTATCGAATAGCGGTGAGCAGTACTTC	CASSLSNSGEQYF
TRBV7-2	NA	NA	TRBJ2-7	TGTGCCAGCAGCTTAGGGAGGCGGGGAATAGTCCTCTACGAGCAGTACTTC	CASSLGRRGIVLYEQYF
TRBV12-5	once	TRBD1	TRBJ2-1	TGTGCTAGTGGTTTGGTATGGATCGGGACAGAGGCAGCCGTAGACAATGAGCAGTTCTTC	CASGLVWIGTEAAVDNEQFF
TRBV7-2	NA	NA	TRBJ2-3	TGTGCCAGCAGCTTAGACCCAGGCAGGGCAGATACGCAGTATTTT	CASSLDPGRADTQYF
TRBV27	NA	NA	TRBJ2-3	TGTGCCAGCAGTCTAGGGGGGGGGTCAGATACGCAGTATTTT	CASSLGGGSDTQYF
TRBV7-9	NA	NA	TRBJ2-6	TGTGCCAGCATCCCCCAGAACTATCGGGATGGGGCCAACGTCCTGACTTTC	CASIPQNYRDGANVLTF
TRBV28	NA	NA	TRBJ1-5	TGTGCCAGCAACAGCCAGGTTGATCAGCCCCAGCATTTT	CASNSQVDQPQHF
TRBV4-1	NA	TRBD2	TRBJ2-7	TGCGCCAGCAGTCTAAACCGCGTAGCGGGGGGCGGCTACGAGCAGTACTTC	CASSLNRVAGGGYEQYF
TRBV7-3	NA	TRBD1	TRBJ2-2	TGTGCCAGCAGCGCCCAGGGGGACGGGGAGCTGTTTTTT	CASSAQGDGELFF
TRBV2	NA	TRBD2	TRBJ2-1	TGTGCCAGCAGTGAAGCTGCCAGTGGCGGGGGGGCGGTCTTC	CASSEAASGGGAVF
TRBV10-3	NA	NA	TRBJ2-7	TGTGCCATCAGTCAGGGTCCATCCTACGAGCAGTACTTC	CAISQGPSYEQYF
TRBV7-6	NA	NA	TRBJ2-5	TGTGCCAGCAGCTCCCCCATGATGGGGGCTCCAGCGGAGACCCAGTACTTC	CASSSPMMGAPAETQYF
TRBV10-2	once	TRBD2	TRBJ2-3	TGCGCCAGCATCCAAAGCGGGGGGACCAAAGATACGCAGTATTTT	CASIQSGGTKDTQYF
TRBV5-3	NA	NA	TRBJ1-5	TGTGCCAGAAGCCTCGGACAGAACGCTTATAGCAATCAGCCCCAGCATTTT	CARSLGQNAYSNQPQHF
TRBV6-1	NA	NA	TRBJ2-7	TGTGCCAGCAGTGAAGCTACAGGGCCTTGGGAGCAGTACTTC	CASSEATGPWEQYF
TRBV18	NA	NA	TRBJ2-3	TGTGCCAGCTCACCACCGGGGCGGACCACAGATACGCAGTATTTT	CASSPPGRTTDTQYF
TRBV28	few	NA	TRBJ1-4	TGTGCCAGCAGTCACCCGGGACGGGAGGATGAAAAACTGTTTTTT	CASSHPGREDEKLFF
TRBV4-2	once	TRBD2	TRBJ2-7	TGTGCCAGCAGCCAAGATCCAGCGGGGGGCTACGAGCAGTACTTC	CASSQDPAGGYEQYF
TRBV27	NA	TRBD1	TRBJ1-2	TGTGCCAGCAGTCCCCGGGACAGGGGGTTGGATGGCTACACCTTC	CASSPRDRGLDGYTF
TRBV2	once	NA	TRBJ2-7	TGTGCCAGCAGGGAGAGAATTCAATCCTACGAGCAGTACTTC	CASRERIQSYEQYF
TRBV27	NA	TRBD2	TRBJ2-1	TGTGCCAGCAGTTTAGGCCTAGCGGGGGCTGTCGATGAGCAGTTCTTC	CASSLGLAGAVDEQFF
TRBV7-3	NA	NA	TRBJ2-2	TGTGCCAGCAGCTCAGAAGCCTACAGTCCCACCGGGGAGCTGTTTTTT	CASSSEAYSPTGELFF
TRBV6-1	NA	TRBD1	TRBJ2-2	TGTGCCAGCAGTGTCCAGGGGGCGAACACCGGGGAGCTGTTTTTT	CASSVQGANTGELFF
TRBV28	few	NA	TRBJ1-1	TGTGCCAGCAGACCCGACGGGGGGACTGAAGCTTTCTTT	CASRPDGGTEAFF
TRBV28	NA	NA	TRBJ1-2	TGTGCCAGCAGTTCCCCCGGGAAAGGAGGCTACACCTTC	CASSSPGKGGYTF
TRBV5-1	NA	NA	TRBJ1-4	TGCGCCAGCAGCTTGGAATCAGGGGATGAAAAACTGTTTTTT	CASSLESGDEKLFF
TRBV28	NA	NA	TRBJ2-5	TGTGCCAGCCGCACCGGACTGCGCCAAGAGACCCAGTACTTC	CASRTGLRQETQYF
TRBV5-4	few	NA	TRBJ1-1	TGTGCCAGCAGTTCGGGTTTCACTGAAGCTTTCTTT	CASSSGFTEAFF
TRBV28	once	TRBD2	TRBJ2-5	TGTGCCAGCAGTTTATTGGGGGGGAACGAAGAGACCCAGTACTTC	CASSLLGGNEETQYF
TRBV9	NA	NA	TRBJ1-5	TGTGCCAGCAGCGACAGTATTAGCAATCAGCCCCAGCATTTT	CASSDSISNQPQHF
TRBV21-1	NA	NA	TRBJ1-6	TGTGCCAGCAGCTCTGCTCGGAGATCACCCCTCCACTTT	CASSSARRSPLHF
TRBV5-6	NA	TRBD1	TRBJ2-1	TGTGCCAGCAGCTTGGGGACAGGGTTGGCAAGCTCCTACAATGAGCAGTTCTTC	CASSLGTGLASSYNEQFF
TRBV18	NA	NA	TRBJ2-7	TGTGCCAGCTCAAAACAGGGATTCTCCTACGAGCAGTACTTC	CASSKQGFSYEQYF
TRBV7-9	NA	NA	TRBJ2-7	TGTGCCAGCAGCGGAGGGGGCCCGAGCCCCTACGAGCAGTACTTC	CASSGGGPSPYEQYF
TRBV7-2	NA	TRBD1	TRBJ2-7	TGTGCCAGCAGCGCCCAACCGGGACAGGGCTCCTACGAGCAGTACTTC	CASSAQPGQGSYEQYF
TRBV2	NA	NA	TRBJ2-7	TGTGCCAGCACCCAGGGGTCAGAACTATCCTACGAGCAGTACTTC	CASTQGSELSYEQYF
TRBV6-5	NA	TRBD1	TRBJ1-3	TGTGCCAGCAGCGCAGACAGGGACGGAAACACCATATATTTT	CASSADRDGNTIYF